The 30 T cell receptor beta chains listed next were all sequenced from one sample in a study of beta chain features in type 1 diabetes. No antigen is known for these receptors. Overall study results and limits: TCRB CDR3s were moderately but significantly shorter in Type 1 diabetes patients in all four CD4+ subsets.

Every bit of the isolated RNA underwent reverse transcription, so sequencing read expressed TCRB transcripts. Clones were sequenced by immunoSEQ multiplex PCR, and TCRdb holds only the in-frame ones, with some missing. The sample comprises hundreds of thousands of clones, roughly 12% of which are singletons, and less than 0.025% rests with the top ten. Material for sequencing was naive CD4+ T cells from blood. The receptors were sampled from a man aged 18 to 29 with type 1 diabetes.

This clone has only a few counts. The CDR3 is CASSPTPGQLNVLTF. Here the CDR3 DNA reads TGTGCCAGCAGTCCGACCCCGGGACAGCTCAACGTCCTGACTTTC. The J gene is TRBJ2-6, the V gene TRBV2; 7 bases are shared with TRBD1. The CDR3 sequence is 15 residues long. The J segment lost 9 bases and the V segment lost 5 bases, leaving 10 bases of the junction unmatched. Germline values: CDR1 SNHLY, CDR2 FYNNEI.

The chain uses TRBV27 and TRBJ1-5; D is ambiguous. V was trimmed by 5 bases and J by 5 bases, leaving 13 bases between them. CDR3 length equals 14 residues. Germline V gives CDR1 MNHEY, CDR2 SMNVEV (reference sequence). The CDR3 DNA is TGTGCCAGCAGTGGGGTAGGCAGCTATCAGCCCCAGCATTTT. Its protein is CASSGVGSYQPQHF.

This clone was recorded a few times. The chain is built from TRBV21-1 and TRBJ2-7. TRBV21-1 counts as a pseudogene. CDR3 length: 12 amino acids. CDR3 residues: CASSSRRYEQYF. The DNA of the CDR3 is TGTGCCAGCAGCAGCCGACGATACGAGCAGTACTTC.

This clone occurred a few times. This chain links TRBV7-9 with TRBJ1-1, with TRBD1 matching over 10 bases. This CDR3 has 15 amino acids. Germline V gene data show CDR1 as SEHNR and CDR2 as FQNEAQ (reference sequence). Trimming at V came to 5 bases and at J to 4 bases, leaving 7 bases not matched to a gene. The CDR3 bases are TGTGCCAGCAGCCCCCAAGGACAGGGGGGCACTGAAGCTTTCTTT. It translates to CASSPQGQGGTEAFF.

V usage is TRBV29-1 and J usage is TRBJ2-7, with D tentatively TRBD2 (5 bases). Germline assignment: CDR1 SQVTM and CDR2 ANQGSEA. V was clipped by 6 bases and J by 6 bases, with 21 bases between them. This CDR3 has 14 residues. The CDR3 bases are TGCAGCGTCCGAGGGAGCCTATCCGAGGGCGAGCAGTACTTC. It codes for CSVRGSLSEGEQYF.

The CDR3 bases are TGCGCCAGCAGCGGCGGACAGCACCAAGAGACCCAGTACTTC. Translation: CASSGGQHQETQYF. The rearrangement links TRBV5-1 to TRBJ2-5, with D perhaps matching TRBD1 (6 bases). The CDR3 extends over 14 amino acids. Germline-derived CDR1 and CDR2 are SGHRS and YFSETQ. The V and J ends lost 4 bases and 0 bases respectively, with 10 bases between them.

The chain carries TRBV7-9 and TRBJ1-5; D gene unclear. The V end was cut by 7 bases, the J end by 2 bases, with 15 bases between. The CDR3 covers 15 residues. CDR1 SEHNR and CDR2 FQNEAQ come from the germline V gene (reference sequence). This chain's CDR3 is CASTPDGTRNQPQHF. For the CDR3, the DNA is TGTGCCAGCACCCCGGACGGAACCCGCAATCAGCCCCAGCATTTT.

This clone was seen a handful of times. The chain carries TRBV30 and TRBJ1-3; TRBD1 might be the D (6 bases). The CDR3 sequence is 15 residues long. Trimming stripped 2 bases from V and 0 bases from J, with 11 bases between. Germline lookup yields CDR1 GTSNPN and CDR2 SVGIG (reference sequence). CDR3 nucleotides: TGTGCCTGGAGTTACGGACAGAACTCTGGAAACACCATATATTTT. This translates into CAWSYGQNSGNTIYF.

This CDR3 reads CASSHGVLAGRPPNEQFF. CDR3 in DNA: TGCGCCAGCAGCCATGGGGTTTTAGCGGGGCGGCCTCCCAATGAGCAGTTCTTC. The J gene is TRBJ2-1, the V gene TRBV4-1, with 8 bases matching TRBD2. Per germline, CDR1 MGHRA and CDR2 YSYEKL. This CDR3 contains 18 residues. With V trimmed by 3 bases and J by 6 bases, 16 bases remained unmatched.

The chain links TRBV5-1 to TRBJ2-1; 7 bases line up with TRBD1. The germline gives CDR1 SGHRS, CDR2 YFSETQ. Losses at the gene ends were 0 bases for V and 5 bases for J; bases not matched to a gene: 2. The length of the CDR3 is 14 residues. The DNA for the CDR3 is TGCGCCAGCAGCTTGGAGGGGGCGAACAATGAGCAGTTCTTC. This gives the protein CASSLEGANNEQFF.

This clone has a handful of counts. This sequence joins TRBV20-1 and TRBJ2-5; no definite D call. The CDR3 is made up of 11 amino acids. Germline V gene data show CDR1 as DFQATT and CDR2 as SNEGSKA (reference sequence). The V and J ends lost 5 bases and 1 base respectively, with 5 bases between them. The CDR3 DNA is TGCAGTGCTGACGGCCAAGAGACCCAGTACTTC. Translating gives CSADGQETQYF.

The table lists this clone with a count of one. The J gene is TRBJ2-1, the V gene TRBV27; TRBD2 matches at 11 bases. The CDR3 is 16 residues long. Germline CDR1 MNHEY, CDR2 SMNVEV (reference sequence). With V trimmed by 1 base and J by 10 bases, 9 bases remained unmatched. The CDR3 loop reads CASSLYVASGGSEQFF. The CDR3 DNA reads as TGTGCCAGCAGTTTATACGTGGCTAGCGGGGGGTCAGAGCAGTTCTTC.

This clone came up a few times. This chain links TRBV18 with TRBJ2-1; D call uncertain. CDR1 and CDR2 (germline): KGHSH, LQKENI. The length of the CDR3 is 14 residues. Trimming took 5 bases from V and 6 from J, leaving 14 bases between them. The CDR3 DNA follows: TGTGCCAGCTCAGCCTCCGGGCCCAGCAATGAGCAGTTCTTC. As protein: CASSASGPSNEQFF.

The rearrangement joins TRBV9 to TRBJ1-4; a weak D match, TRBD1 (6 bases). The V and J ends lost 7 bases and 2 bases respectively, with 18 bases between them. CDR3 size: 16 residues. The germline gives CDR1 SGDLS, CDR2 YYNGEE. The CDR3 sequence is CASAGGQPPTNEKLFF. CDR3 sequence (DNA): TGTGCCAGCGCGGGGGGACAACCCCCGACTAATGAAAAACTGTTTTTT. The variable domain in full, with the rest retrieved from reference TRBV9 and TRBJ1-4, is DSGVTQTPKHLITATGQRVTLRCSPRSGDLSVYWYQQSLDQGLQFLIQYYNGEERAKGNILERFSAQQFPDLHSELNLSSLELGDSALYFCASAGGQPPTNEKLFFGSGTQLSVL.

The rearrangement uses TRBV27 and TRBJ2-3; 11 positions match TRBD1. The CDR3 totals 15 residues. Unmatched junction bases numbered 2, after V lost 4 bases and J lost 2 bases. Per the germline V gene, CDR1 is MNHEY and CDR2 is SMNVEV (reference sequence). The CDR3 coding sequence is TGTGCCAGCAGTTGGGACAGGGGGATCACAGATACGCAGTATTTT. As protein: CASSWDRGITDTQYF.

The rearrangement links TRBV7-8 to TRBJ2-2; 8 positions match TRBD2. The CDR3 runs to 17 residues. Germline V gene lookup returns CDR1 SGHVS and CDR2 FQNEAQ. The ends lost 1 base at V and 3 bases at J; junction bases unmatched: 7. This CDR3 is CASSLGLTSGHTGELFF. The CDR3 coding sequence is TGTGCCAGCAGCTTAGGGCTTACTAGCGGTCACACCGGGGAGCTGTTTTTT.

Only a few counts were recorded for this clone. The CDR3 reads CASSSGTGVYNSPLHF. DNA of the CDR3: TGTGCCAGCAGTAGCGGGACAGGGGTTTATAATTCACCCCTCCACTTT. The J gene is TRBJ1-6, the V gene TRBV28; 10 bases match TRBD1. Trimming at V came to 5 bases and at J to 4 bases, leaving 5 bases not matched to a gene. CDR3 length: 16 residues. The germline V gene encodes CDR1 MDHEN and CDR2 SYDVKM.

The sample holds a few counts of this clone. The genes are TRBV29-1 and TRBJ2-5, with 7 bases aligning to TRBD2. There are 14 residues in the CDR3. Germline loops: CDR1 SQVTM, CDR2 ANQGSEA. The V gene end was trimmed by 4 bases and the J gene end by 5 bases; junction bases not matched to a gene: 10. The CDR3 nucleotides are TGCAGCGTTGGTGCTTGGCTAGCGGAGGAGACCCAGTACTTC. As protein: CSVGAWLAEETQYF. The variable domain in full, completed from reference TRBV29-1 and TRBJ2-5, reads SAVISQKPSRDICQRGTSLTIQCQVDSQVTMMFWYRQQPGQSLTLIATANQGSEATYESGFVIDKFPISRPNLTFSTLTVSNMSPEDSSIYLCSVGAWLAEETQYFGPGTRLLVL.

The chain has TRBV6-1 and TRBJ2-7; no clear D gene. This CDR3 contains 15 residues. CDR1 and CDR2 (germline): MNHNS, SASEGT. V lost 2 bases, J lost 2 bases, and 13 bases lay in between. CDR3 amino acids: CASSEKHSATYEQYF. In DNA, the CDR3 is TGTGCCAGCAGTGAAAAACACAGTGCCACCTACGAGCAGTACTTC.

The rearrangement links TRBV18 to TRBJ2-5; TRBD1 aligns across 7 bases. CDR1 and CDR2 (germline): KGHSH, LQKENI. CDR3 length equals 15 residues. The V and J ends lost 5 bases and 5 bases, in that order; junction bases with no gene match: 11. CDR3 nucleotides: TGTGCCAGCTCAACCAGACAGGGTAGTCTGGAGACCCAGTACTTC. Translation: CASSTRQGSLETQYF.

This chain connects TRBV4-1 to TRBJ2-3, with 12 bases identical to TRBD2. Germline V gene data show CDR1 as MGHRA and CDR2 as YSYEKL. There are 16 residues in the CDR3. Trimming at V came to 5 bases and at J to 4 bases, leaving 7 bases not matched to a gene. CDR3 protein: CASSFSLAGGADTQYF. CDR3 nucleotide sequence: TGCGCCAGCAGCTTTTCTCTAGCGGGGGGGGCAGATACGCAGTATTTT.

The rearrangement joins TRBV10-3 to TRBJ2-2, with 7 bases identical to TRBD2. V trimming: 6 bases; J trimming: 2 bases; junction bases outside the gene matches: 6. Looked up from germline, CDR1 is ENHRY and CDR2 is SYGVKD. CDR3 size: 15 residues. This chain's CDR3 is CAIRRSGANTGELFF. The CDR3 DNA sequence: TGTGCCATCAGGAGGAGCGGGGCAAACACCGGGGAGCTGTTTTTT.

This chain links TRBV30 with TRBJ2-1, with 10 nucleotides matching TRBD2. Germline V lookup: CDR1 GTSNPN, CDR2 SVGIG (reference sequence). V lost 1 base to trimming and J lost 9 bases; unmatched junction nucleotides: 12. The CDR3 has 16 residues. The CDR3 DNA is TGTGCCTGGAGTGGTCCCTTAGCGGGGGGAGGCCTTGAGCAGTTCTTC. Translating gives CAWSGPLAGGGLEQFF.

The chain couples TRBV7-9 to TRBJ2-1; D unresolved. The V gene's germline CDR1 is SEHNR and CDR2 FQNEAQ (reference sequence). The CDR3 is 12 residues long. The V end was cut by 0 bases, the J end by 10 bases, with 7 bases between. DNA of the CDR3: TGTGCCAGCAGCTTAGCTCAACCCGAGCAGTTCTTC. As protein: CASSLAQPEQFF.

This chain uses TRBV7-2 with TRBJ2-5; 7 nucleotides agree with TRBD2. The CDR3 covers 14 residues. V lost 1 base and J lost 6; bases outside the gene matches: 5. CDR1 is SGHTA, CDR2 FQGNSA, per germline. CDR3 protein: CASSLVGGSKTQYF. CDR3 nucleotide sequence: TGTGCCAGCAGCTTAGTGGGAGGGTCCAAGACCCAGTACTTC.

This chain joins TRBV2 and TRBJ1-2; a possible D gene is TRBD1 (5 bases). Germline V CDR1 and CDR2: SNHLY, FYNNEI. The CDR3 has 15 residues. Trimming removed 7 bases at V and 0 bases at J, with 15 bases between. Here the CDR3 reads CASTLGTGSNYGYTF. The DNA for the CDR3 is TGTGCCAGCACCCTGGGGACGGGCTCTAACTATGGCTACACCTTC.

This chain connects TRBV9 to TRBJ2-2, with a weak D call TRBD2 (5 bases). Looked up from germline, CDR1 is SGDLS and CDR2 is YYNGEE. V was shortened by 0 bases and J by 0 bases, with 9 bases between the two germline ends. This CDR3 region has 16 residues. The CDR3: CASSVAGSTNTGELFF. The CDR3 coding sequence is TGTGCCAGCAGCGTAGCGGGGTCCACGAACACCGGGGAGCTGTTTTTT.

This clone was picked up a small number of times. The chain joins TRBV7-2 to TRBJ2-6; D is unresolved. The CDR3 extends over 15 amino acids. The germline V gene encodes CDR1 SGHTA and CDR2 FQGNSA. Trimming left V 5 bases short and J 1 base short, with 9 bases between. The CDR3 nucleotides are TGTGCCAGCAGCCCCCACGGGTCTGGGGCCAACGTCCTGACTTTC. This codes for CASSPHGSGANVLTF.

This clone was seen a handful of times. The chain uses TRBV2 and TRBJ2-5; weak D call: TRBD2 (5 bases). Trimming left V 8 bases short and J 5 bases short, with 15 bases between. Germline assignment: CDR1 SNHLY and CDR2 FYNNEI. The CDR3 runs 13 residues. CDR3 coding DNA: TGTGCCAGCGGGGAGCAGTCCCCGGAGACCCAGTACTTC. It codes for CASGEQSPETQYF.

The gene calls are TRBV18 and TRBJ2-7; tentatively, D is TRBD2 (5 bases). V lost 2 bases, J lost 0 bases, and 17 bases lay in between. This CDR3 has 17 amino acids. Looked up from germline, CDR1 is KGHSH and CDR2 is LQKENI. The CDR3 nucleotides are TGTGCCAGCTCACCAAAAGCGGTCACCTATAGCTCCTACGAGCAGTACTTC. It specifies CASSPKAVTYSSYEQYF.